This TCR beta chain was identified during a study of T-cell reconstitution after alpha-beta-depleted transplantation in children. A TCRbeta library incorporating unique molecular identifiers was prepared. TCRdb processed the PCR reads anew with MiXCR; each CDR3 protein has one entry. This sample has hundreds of thousands of distinct CDR3 sequences, with more than 10% found just once. The length of the CDR3 is 16 residues. The germline V gene encodes CDR1 DFQATT and CDR2 SNEGSKA (reference sequence). J was trimmed by 1 base and V by 2 bases; bases with no gene match: 7. The chain has TRBV20-1 and TRBJ2-1, with TRBD2 matching over 8 bases. The sample consisted of PBMCs from the stem cell graft donor, taken from the stem cell graft. This clonotype originated in a human donor who donated a stem cell graft to a child with acute lymphoblastic leukemia. CDR3 in DNA: TGCAGTGCTAGATTCCAAAGCGGGGGATCCTACAATGAGCAGTTCTTC. This codes for CSARFQSGGSYNEQFF.